This record covers a single TCR beta chain. The antigen is unknown. This CDR3 has 13 amino acids. The germline CDR1 and CDR2 sequences are MNHEY and SVGAGI. Between the trimmed V and J ends, which lost 8 bases and 1 base, there was a span of 11 bases. This entry comes from a study of STAT5B mutations in CD4+ large granular lymphocyte leukemia. Sequencing was performed with immunoSEQ multiplex PCR; in TCRdb, only in-frame clones are kept and a portion is missing. There are several thousand clones in the sample; approximately 74% occur only once, and roughly 2% lies in the top ten. Study-wide findings and caveats: Main leukemic clonotypes were patient-specific, but approximately 27% appeared at low frequency elsewhere.

The V call is TRBV6-5, the J call TRBJ1-2; D is possibly TRBD1 (6 bases). Sequencing was carried out using PBMCs. This TCR came from a woman aged 65 to 85 with CD4+ T-cell large granular lymphocyte leukemia. The CDR3 loop is CASFPGVNYGYTF. For the CDR3, the DNA is TGTGCCAGCTTCCCAGGGGTTAACTATGGCTACACCTTC.